The sequence of this T cell receptor (beta chain) was determined in a study of CD8+ T cells in alopecia areata. Study overall: Treated patients received oral tofacitinib, 5 to 10 mg twice daily. For 6 to 18 months, tofacitinib was taken, and 6 months off drug followed.

Note on this clone: The antigen is unknown.

The authors extracted RNA and reverse transcribed it into cDNA as the sequencing template. Sequencing used immunoSEQ multiplex PCR; TCRdb keeps in-frame clones, though not all of them. The top ten hold around 1.2% of the sample, which has about 210,000 clones, approximately 65% seen once. Treatment described: oral pan-JAK inhibitor, 5-10 mg twice daily. Overall study results and limits: Lesional scalp displayed greater clonality than normal scalp, most notably in alopecia totalis/universalis. The study found that many expanded lesional clones persisted in scalp and blood during tofacitinib.

From germline, CDR1 is GTSNPN and CDR2 SVGIG (reference sequence). CDR3 length equals 15 residues. Trimming removed 8 bases from V and 0 bases from J, with 19 bases in between. The chain employs TRBV30 and TRBJ1-1; possible D gene TRBD1, 6 bases. The receptor's source is a human donor with alopecia areata. The sample here was CD4+ T cells sorted from blood, taken at approximately week 42, from a patient treated with tofacitinib. The CDR3 here is CARRTVNPLNTEAFF. The CDR3 region has the DNA TGTGCCCGAAGGACAGTTAATCCTTTGAACACTGAAGCTTTCTTT.